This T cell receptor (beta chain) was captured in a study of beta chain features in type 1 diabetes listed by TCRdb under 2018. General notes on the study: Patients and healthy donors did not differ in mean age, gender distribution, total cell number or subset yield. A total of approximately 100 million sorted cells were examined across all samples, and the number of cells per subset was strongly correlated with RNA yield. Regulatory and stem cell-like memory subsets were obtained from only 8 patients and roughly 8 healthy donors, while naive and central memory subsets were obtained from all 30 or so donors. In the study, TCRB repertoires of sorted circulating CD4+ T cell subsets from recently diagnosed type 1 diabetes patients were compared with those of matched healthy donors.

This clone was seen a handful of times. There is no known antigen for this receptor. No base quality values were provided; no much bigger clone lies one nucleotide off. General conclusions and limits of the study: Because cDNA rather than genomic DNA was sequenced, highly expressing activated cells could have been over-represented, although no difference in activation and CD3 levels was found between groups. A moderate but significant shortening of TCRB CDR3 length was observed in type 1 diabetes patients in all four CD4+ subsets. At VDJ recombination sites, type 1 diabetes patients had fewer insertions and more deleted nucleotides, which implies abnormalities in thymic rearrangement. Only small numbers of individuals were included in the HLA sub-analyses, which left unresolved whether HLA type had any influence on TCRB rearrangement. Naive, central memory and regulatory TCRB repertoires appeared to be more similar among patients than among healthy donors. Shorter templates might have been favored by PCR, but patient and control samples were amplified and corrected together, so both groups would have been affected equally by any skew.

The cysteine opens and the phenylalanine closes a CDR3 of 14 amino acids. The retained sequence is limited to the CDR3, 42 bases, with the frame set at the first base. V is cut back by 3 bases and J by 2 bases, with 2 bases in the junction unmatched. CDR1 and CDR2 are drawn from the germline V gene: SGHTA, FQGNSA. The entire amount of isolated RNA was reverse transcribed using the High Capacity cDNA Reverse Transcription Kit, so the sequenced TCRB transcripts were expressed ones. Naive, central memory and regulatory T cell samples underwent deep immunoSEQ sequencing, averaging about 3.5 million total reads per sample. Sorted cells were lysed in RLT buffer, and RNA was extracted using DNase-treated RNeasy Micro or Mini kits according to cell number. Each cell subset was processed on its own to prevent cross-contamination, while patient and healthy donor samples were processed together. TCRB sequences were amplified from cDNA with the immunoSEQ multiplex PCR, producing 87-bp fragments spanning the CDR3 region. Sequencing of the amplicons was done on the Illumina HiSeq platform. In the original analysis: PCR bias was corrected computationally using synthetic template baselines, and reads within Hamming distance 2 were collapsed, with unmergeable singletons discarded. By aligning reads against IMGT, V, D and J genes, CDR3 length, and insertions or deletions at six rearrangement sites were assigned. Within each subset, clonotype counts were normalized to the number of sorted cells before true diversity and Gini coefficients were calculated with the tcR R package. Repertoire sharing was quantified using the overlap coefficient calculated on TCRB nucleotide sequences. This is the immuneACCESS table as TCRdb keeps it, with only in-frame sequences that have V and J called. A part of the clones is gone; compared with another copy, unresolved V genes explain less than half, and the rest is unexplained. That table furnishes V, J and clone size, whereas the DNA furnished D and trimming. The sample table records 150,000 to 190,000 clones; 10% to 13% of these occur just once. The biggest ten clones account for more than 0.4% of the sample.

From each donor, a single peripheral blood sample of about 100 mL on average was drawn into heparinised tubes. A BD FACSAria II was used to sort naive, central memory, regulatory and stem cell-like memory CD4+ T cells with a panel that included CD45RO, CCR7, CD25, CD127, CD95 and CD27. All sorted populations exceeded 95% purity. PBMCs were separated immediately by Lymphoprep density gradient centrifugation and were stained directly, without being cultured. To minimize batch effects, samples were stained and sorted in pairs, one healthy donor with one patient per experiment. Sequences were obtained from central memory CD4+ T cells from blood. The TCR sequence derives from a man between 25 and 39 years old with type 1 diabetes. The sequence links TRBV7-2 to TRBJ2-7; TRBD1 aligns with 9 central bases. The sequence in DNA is TGTGCCAGCAGCTTTTGGGACAGGGCCTACGAGCAGTACTTC. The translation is CASSFWDRAYEQYF.